This TCR beta chain was captured in a study of cytomegalovirus exposure and HLA in healthy donors. Overall study results and limits: Accurate predictions that matched the HLA-A and HLA-B alleles of most subjects were reportedly made from TCR beta sequences. Researchers counted some 150 TCR beta chains as cytomegalovirus-associated.

The V gene lost 3 bases and the J gene lost 8 bases, with 10 bases spanning the gap. This CDR3 is built from 13 residues. Germline assignment: CDR1 ENHRY and CDR2 SYGVKD. Unrecorded immune exposures were likely, despite nominal health at sampling. This clone was counted between two and nine times. Its cognate antigen is unknown. 13 Jbeta primers and 60 Vbeta primers were used for the PCR. Per the study methods: The count from a later analysis was tens of millions of unique TCR beta chains, 9 million to 12 million of them shared. Here immunoSEQ multiplex PCR was the method, and the copy in TCRdb shows in-frame clones only, minus some. V, J and clone size are taken as reported in that table, and D and trimming were inferred from the DNA itself. In the table there are 150,000 to 200,000 clones, more than 9.5% of which are singletons.

The genes are TRBV10-3 and TRBJ2-2; no clear D gene. The material sequenced was PBMCs. This clonotype was sampled from a man aged 45 to 65 in good health and CMV-seropositive. CDR3 DNA sequence: TGTGCCATCAGTGATGAGGTATCGGGGGAGCTGTTTTTT. This sequence encodes CAISDEVSGELFF.